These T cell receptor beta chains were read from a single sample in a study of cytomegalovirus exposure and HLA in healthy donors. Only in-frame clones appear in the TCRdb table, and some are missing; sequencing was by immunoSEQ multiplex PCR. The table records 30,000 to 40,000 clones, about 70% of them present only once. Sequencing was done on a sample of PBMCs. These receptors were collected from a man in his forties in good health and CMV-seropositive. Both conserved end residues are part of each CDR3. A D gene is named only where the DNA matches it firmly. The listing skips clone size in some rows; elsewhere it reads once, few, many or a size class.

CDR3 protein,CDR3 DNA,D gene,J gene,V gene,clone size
CASSALGGPNEKLFF,TGTGCCAGCAGTGCCCTAGGGGGCCCTAATGAAAAACTGTTTTTT,TRBD1,TRBJ1-4,TRBV2,-
CASSLGTATGTQYF,TGTGCCAGCAGCTTAGGCACAGCCACTGGGACCCAGTACTTC,-,TRBJ2-5,TRBV7-6,-
CASSERVGTGAYNEQFF,TGCGCCAGCAGTGAGAGGGTTGGGACAGGGGCTTACAATGAGCAGTTCTTC,TRBD1,TRBJ2-1,TRBV10-1,once
CAISESRESYEQYF,TGTGCCATCAGTGAGTCCCGGGAATCCTACGAGCAGTACTTC,-,TRBJ2-7,TRBV10-3,-
CASSPRGAGNTIYF,TGTGCCAGCAGCCCCCGGGGGGCTGGAAACACCATATATTTT,-,TRBJ1-3,TRBV6-5,-
CASSLGQSYEQYF,TGCGCCAGCAGCTTGGGACAGTCCTACGAGCAGTACTTC,-,TRBJ2-7,TRBV5-1,-
CASSIASGQDPFGDQPQHF,TGTGCCAGTAGTATCGCTTCTGGACAGGACCCCTTTGGCGATCAGCCCCAGCATTTT,TRBD1,TRBJ1-5,TRBV19,once
CASSLTPRGGEQYF,TGTGCCAGCAGTTTAACCCCAAGGGGGGGCGAGCAGTACTTC,-,TRBJ2-7,TRBV28,-
CASSPGQGGGVHYGYTF,TGTGCCAGCAGCCCCGGACAGGGGGGGGGAGTACACTATGGCTACACCTTC,TRBD1,TRBJ1-2,TRBV5-4,-
CASSIGLAGGLFF,TGTGCCAGTAGTATAGGACTAGCGGGGGGCCTGTTCTTC,TRBD2,TRBJ2-1,TRBV19,once
CASSLQGAEGYTF,TGCGCCAGCAGCTTGCAGGGGGCGGAGGGCTACACCTTC,TRBD1,TRBJ1-2,TRBV5-1,few
CASSLISGGTGVYSYNEQFF,TGTGCCAGCAGCTTAATCTCCGGAGGGACAGGGGTCTACTCCTACAATGAGCAGTTCTTC,TRBD1,TRBJ2-1,TRBV7-3,-
CASSLGQGGTYEQYF,TGTGCCAGCAGCCTAGGACAGGGTGGGACGTACGAGCAGTACTTC,TRBD1,TRBJ2-7,TRBV14,few
CASSLAERVRDNSPLHF,TGTGCCAGCAGCTTAGCCGAGAGGGTCCGGGATAATTCACCCCTCCACTTT,-,TRBJ1-6,TRBV13,-
CASSLESSYNEQFF,TGCGCCAGCAGCTTGGAGAGCTCCTACAATGAGCAGTTCTTC,-,TRBJ2-1,TRBV5-4,-
CASSITGLTDTQYF,TGTGCCAGTAGTATTACAGGCCTCACAGATACGCAGTATTTT,-,TRBJ2-3,TRBV19,-
CSVDGYGLAGGNEQFF,TGCAGCGTTGATGGTTATGGACTAGCGGGGGGTAATGAGCAGTTCTTC,TRBD2,TRBJ2-1,TRBV29-1,-
CASSLRGETGRGETQYF,TGTGCCAGCAGCTTAAGAGGGGAGACAGGGCGAGGCGAGACCCAGTACTTC,TRBD1,TRBJ2-5,TRBV7-9,-
CASSIQGAANTGELFF,TGTGCCAGCAGTATACAGGGGGCAGCGAACACCGGGGAGCTGTTTTTT,TRBD1,TRBJ2-2,TRBV6-4,-
CASSLYTSGSYNEQFF,TGTGCCAGCAGTTTATACACTAGCGGCTCCTACAATGAGCAGTTCTTC,TRBD2,TRBJ2-1,TRBV27,-
CASSQGQTEKLFF,TGTGCCAGCAGCCAGGGACAGACCGAAAAACTGTTTTTT,TRBD1,TRBJ1-4,TRBV5-5,few
CASSPLEGQGFTEAFF,TGTGCCAGCAGCCCTCTAGAGGGACAGGGGTTCACTGAAGCTTTCTTT,TRBD1,TRBJ1-1,TRBV7-9,-
CASRIDRTGTGELFF,TGTGCCAGCAGAATTGACAGGACGGGCACCGGGGAGCTGTTTTTT,-,TRBJ2-2,TRBV2,-
CASSPPAGTSIWDEQFF,TGTGCCAGCTCACCACCGGCCGGGACTAGCATTTGGGATGAGCAGTTCTTC,TRBD2,TRBJ2-1,TRBV18,-
CASSQDLRAGTAFF,TGTGCCAGCAGCCAAGATTTGAGGGCAGGGACTGCTTTCTTT,-,TRBJ1-1,TRBV14,-
CASSYSSGLYEQYF,TGTGCCAGCAGTTACTCTAGCGGGCTGTACGAGCAGTACTTC,TRBD2,TRBJ2-7,TRBV6-6,few
CASSLEGYNSPLHF,TGTGCCAGCAGCTTGGAGGGGTACAATTCACCCCTCCACTTT,-,TRBJ1-6,TRBV5-6,-
CASSFWTARGVYNSPLHF,TGTGCCAGCAGCTTTTGGACAGCACGAGGGGTCTATAATTCACCCCTCCACTTT,-,TRBJ1-6,TRBV5-4,-
CASSQSGGELGLAQYF,TGTGCCAGCAGCCAAAGCGGGGGGGAATTAGGACTAGCTCAGTACTTC,TRBD2,TRBJ2-5,TRBV4-2,-
CASSWGVVLNTEAFF,TGTGCCAGCAGTTGGGGCGTAGTGCTGAACACTGAAGCTTTCTTT,-,TRBJ1-1,TRBV6-6,-
CATMDSSYNEQFF,TGTGCCACCATGGACAGCTCCTACAATGAGCAGTTCTTC,-,TRBJ2-1,TRBV6-6,once
CAISESKGPSAQHF,TGTGCCATCAGTGAGTCTAAGGGGCCCTCAGCCCAGCATTTT,-,TRBJ1-5,TRBV10-3,-
CASARDTGELFF,TGCGCCAGCGCGAGGGACACCGGGGAGCTGTTTTTT,-,TRBJ2-2,TRBV5-1,-
CASSGFGGTETQYF,TGTGCCAGCTCCGGATTTGGGGGGACGGAGACCCAGTACTTC,-,TRBJ2-5,TRBV9,-
CASSDREGSNQPQHF,TGTGCCAGCAGCGACAGGGAAGGGTCTAATCAGCCCCAGCATTTT,TRBD1,TRBJ1-5,TRBV2,-
CTLRTPIKSQPQHF,TGCACCTTGAGAACCCCTATTAAGTCCCAGCCCCAGCATTTT,-,TRBJ1-5,TRBV1,-
CASIQGGTENTEAFF,TGTGCCAGCATCCAAGGGGGGACAGAGAACACTGAAGCTTTCTTT,TRBD1,TRBJ1-1,TRBV5-4,-
CASSLSLSYEQYF,TGCGCCAGCAGCTTATCACTTTCCTACGAGCAGTACTTC,-,TRBJ2-7,TRBV5-1,-
CASRTGLGEQYF,TGTGCCAGCAGGACAGGGCTAGGCGAGCAGTACTTC,TRBD1,TRBJ2-7,TRBV19,-
CASSPTPSYEQYF,TGTGCCAGCAGTCCAACCCCCAGCTACGAGCAGTACTTC,-,TRBJ2-7,TRBV6-5,few
CASSPSESSGANVLTF,TGTGCCAGCTCACCTAGCGAAAGCTCTGGGGCCAACGTCCTGACTTTC,-,TRBJ2-6,TRBV18,-
CASSHQMGAETQYF,TGTGCCAGCAGCCATCAAATGGGGGCAGAGACCCAGTACTTC,-,TRBJ2-5,TRBV14,few
CATSRSSYEQYF,TGTGCCACCAGCAGGAGCTCCTACGAGCAGTACTTC,-,TRBJ2-7,TRBV15,-
CASRQEPGLAERNEQFF,TGTGCCAGCAGGCAGGAACCGGGACTAGCGGAAAGGAATGAGCAGTTCTTC,TRBD2,TRBJ2-1,TRBV2,once
CASSPFGTGDEKLFF,TGTGCCAGCAGCCCCTTCGGGACAGGGGATGAAAAACTGTTTTTT,TRBD1,TRBJ1-4,TRBV9,once
CASSLTGTAQHF,TGTGCCAGCAGCTTAACAGGGACGGCCCAGCATTTT,-,TRBJ1-5,TRBV7-9,-
CASSLAVGGNTEAFF,TGTGCCAGCAGCTTGGCCGTGGGAGGGAACACTGAAGCTTTCTTT,-,TRBJ1-1,TRBV5-4,-